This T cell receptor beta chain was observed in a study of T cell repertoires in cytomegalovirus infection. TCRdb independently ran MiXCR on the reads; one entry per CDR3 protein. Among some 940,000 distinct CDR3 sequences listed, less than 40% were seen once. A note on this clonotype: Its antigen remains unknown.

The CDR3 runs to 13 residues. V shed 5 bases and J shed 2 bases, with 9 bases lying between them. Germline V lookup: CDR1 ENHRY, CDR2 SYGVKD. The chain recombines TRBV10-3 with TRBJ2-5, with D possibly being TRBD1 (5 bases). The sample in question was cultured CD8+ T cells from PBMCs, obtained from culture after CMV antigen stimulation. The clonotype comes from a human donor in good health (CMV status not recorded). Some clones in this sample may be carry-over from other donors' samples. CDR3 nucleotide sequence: TGTGCCATCAGTACAGGAGTACAAGAGACCCAGTACTTC. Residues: CAISTGVQETQYF.